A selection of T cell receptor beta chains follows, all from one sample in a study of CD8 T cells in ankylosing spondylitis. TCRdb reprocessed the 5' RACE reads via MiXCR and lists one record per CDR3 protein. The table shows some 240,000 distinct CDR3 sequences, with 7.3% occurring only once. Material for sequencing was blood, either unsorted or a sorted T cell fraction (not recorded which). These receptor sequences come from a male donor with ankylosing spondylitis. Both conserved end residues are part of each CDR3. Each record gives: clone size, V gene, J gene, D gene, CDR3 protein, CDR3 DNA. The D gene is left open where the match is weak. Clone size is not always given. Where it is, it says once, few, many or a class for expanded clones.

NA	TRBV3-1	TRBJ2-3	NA	CASSQDLGDTQYF	TGTGCCAGCAGCCAAGATCTTGGTGATACGCAGTATTTT
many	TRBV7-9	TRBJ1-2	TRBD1	CASSGDRTDWSYGYTF	TGTGCCAGCAGCGGGGACAGGACGGATTGGAGCTATGGCTACACCTTC
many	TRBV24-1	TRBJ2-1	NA	CATSDPGNYNEQFF	TGTGCCACCAGCGATCCCGGAAACTACAATGAGCAGTTCTTC
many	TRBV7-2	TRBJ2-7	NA	CASSSGPVLYEQYF	TGTGCCAGCAGCTCCGGGCCGGTCCTCTACGAGCAGTACTTC
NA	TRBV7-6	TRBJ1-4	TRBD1	CASSTGTGNEKLFF	TGTGCCAGCAGCACCGGGACAGGGAACGAAAAACTGTTTTTT
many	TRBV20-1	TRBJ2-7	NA	CSARYTQVSYEQYF	TGCAGTGCTAGATACACGCAAGTCTCCTACGAGCAGTACTTC
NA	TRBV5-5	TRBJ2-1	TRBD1	CASSFTDRGNEQFF	TGTGCCAGCAGCTTCACGGACAGGGGGAATGAGCAGTTCTTC
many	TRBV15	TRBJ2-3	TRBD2	CATSPGLGALRDTQYF	TGTGCCACCAGTCCAGGACTAGGGGCCCTTCGCGATACGCAGTATTTT
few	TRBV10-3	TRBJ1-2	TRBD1	CAISEGSRDRADGGYTF	TGTGCCATCAGCGAGGGATCACGGGACAGGGCAGACGGAGGCTACACCTTC
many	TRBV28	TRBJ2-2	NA	CASSPSRGQGTGELFF	TGTGCCAGCAGTCCCTCGCGGGGTCAGGGCACCGGGGAGCTGTTTTTT
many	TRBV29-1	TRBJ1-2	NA	CSVDEGGSSGYTF	TGCAGCGTTGACGAAGGGGGGAGCTCTGGCTACACCTTC
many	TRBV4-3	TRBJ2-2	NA	CASSQEGRGPNTGELFF	TGCGCCAGCAGCCAAGAGGGGCGGGGGCCGAACACCGGGGAGCTGTTTTTT
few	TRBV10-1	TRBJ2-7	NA	CASSESRLADYRMYF	TGCGCCAGCAGTGAGTCGAGGCTAGCCGATTATCGGATGTACTTC
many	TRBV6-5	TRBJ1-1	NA	CASSYSIGSLSTEAFF	TGTGCCAGCAGTTACTCGATCGGCAGTCTTAGCACTGAAGCTTTCTTT
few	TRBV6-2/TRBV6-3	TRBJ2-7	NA	CASSSPETPSSYEQYF	TGTGCCAGCAGTTCCCCCGAGACTCCGAGCTCCTACGAGCAGTACTTC
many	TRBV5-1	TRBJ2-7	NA	CASSLGRVDEQYF	TGCGCCAGCAGCTTGGGCAGGGTCGACGAGCAGTACTTC
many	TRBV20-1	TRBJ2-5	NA	CSARGIVEKTQYF	TGCAGTGCTAGAGGGATAGTAGAGAAGACCCAGTACTTC
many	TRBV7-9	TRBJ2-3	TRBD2	CASSETSGRAYKDTQYF	TGTGCCAGCTCCGAGACTAGCGGGAGGGCCTATAAAGATACGCAGTATTTT
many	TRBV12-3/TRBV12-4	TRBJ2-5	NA	CASSLYLDWRETQYF	TGTGCCAGCAGTTTGTACCTCGATTGGCGAGAGACCCAGTACTTC
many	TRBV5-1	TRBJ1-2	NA	CASSNLQGRGYTF	TGCGCCAGCAGCAACTTACAGGGACGGGGCTACACCTTC
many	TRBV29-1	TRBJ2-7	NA	CSINAGYEQYF	TGCAGCATTAACGCGGGGTACGAGCAGTACTTC
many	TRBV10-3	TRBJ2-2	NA	CAISESLGDTGELFF	TGTGCCATCAGTGAGTCCCTTGGGGATACCGGGGAGCTGTTTTTT
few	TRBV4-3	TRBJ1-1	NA	CASSLRGGSRTEAFF	TGCGCCAGCAGCCTCCGGGGGGGAAGTCGCACTGAAGCTTTCTTT
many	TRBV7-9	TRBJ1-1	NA	CASSLAAGKPEAFF	TGTGCCAGCAGCTTAGCGGCTGGCAAGCCTGAAGCTTTCTTT
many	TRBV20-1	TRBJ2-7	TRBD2	CSARDDFGLAGGNYEQYF	TGCAGTGCTAGAGATGACTTCGGACTAGCGGGAGGAAATTACGAGCAGTACTTC
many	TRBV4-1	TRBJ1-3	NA	CASSQDRRSGNTIYF	TGCGCCAGCAGCCAGGACCGCCGCTCTGGAAACACCATATATTTT
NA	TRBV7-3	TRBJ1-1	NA	CASSLQGTLNTEAFF	TGTGCCAGCAGCCTCCAGGGGACACTGAACACTGAAGCTTTCTTT